Below, 18 T cell receptor beta chains from the same sample are listed, as sequenced in a study of CXCR3-negative and CXCR3-positive naive CD8 T cells. In preparing the TRB cDNA libraries, 5' RACE with UMI labels was used. Reanalyzing the 5' RACE reads, TCRdb keeps one entry per CDR3 protein, without DNA. The repertoire table contains tens of thousands of distinct CDR3 sequences. Material for sequencing was naive CXCR3- CD8+ T cells from blood. Subset defined: CD45RO-CCR7+CD27+CD95- naive CD8+ T cells lacking CXCR3 (TNR3-). The receptor set was obtained from a human donor in good health. Some clones in this sample may be carry-over from other donors' samples.

This rearrangement joins TRBV7-2 to TRBJ2-2. This CDR3 contains 14 residues. Germline CDR1 SGHTA, CDR2 FQGNSA. The CDR3 here is CASSLETSTGELFF.

The chain joins TRBV6-2 or TRBV6-3 to TRBJ1-1. CDR3 length: 11 amino acids. CDR1 is MNHEY and CDR2 is SVGEGT in the germline V gene. The CDR3 reads CASSLGVEAFF.

The V gene is TRBV18, the J gene TRBJ2-5; TCRdb gives TRBD1 as the D gene, but with no DNA this cannot be confirmed. The CDR3 consists of 16 residues. In germline, CDR1 is KGHSH, CDR2 LQKENI. This CDR3 reads CASSPSRGTMRETQYF.

This chain uses TRBV29-1 with TRBJ2-7; lacking DNA, the TRBD2 call made by TCRdb goes unchecked. The CDR3 is made up of 12 amino acids. Germline-derived CDR1 and CDR2 are SQVTM and ANQGSEA. The CDR3 is CSGTVGEVEQYF.

The rearrangement uses TRBV28 and TRBJ2-7; TCRdb picks TRBD2, but there is no DNA to check that call. The germline V gene encodes CDR1 MDHEN and CDR2 SYDVKM. The length of the CDR3 is 16 residues. The CDR3 sequence is CASSDPGLAGVGEQYF.

Its frequency marks this clonotype as medium-sized. The rearrangement joins TRBV7-2 to TRBJ2-7; TCRdb designates TRBD2, a call that cannot be tested without DNA. This CDR3 is built from 15 residues. Per the germline V gene, CDR1 is SGHTA and CDR2 is FQGNSA. CDR3 region: CASSWTSGSSYEQYF.

The chain links TRBV9 to TRBJ2-1; the D call from TCRdb, TRBD2, cannot be confirmed without DNA. This CDR3 has 15 amino acids. Per the germline V gene, CDR1 is SGDLS and CDR2 is YYNGEE. The CDR3 region is CASSVDPAGLNEQFF. The whole variable domain, filled in from reference TRBV9 and TRBJ2-1, reads DSGVTQTPKHLITATGQRVTLRCSPRSGDLSVYWYQQSLDQGLQFLIQYYNGEERAKGNILERFSAQQFPDLHSELNLSSLELGDSALYFCASSVDPAGLNEQFFGPGTRLTVL.

This chain links TRBV12-3 or TRBV12-4 with TRBJ2-7; the D call of TRBD1 rests on TCRdb alone, since no DNA is present to check it. The CDR3 extends over 12 amino acids. CDR3 sequence: CANMDSPYEQYF.

This chain uses TRBV4-3 with TRBJ2-7. The CDR3 runs 13 residues. Germline V CDR1 and CDR2: LGHNA, YSLEER. The CDR3 loop is CASSQDRAYEQYF.

V gene TRBV6-1 combines with J gene TRBJ2-7; TCRdb reports TRBD1, a call that lacks DNA to check it against. The CDR3 has 13 amino acids. Germline V lookup: CDR1 MNHNS, CDR2 SASEGT. The CDR3 is CASSEEGPLRQYF.

This rearrangement joins TRBV19 to TRBJ1-1; there is no DNA to check the TCRdb D call of TRBD1. The CDR3 length is 16 residues. CDR1 and CDR2 from the germline V gene are LNHDA and SQIVND (reference sequence). The CDR3 sequence: CASTVAPGQSNTEAFF. The whole variable domain, filled in from reference TRBV19 and TRBJ1-1, reads DGGITQSPKYLFRKEGQNVTLSCEQNLNHDAMYWYRQDPGQGLRLIYYSQIVNDFQKGDIAEGYSVSREKKESFPLTVTSAQKNPTAFYLCASTVAPGQSNTEAFFGQGTRLTVV.

The gene calls are TRBV12-3 or TRBV12-4 and TRBJ1-1. The CDR3 runs to 13 residues. The chain's CDR3 is CASSLPERTEAFF.

The chain carries TRBV12-3 or TRBV12-4 and TRBJ1-2. The CDR3 consists of 14 residues. The CDR3 sequence is CASTPGAGGHGYTF.

V usage is TRBV23-1 and J usage is TRBJ2-2. TRBV23-1 has ORF status, its function being uncertain. The CDR3 sequence is 15 residues long. The CDR3 loop reads CASSQSAQSTGELFF.

V gene TRBV29-1 combines with J gene TRBJ1-1; with no DNA, the TCRdb D assignment of TRBD1 cannot be verified. Germline CDR1 reads SQVTM; CDR2 reads ANQGSEA. The CDR3 is 12 amino acids. This CDR3 is CSVVGTQGEAFF.

This clonotype is labeled medium-sized (0.01 to 0.1%) based on frequency. The chain links TRBV7-6 to TRBJ2-1; with no DNA, the TCRdb D assignment of TRBD1 cannot be verified. Germline V gene lookup returns CDR1 SGHVS and CDR2 FNYEAQ. The CDR3 loop spans 14 amino acids. CDR3: CASSRDRVSYEQFF.

This sequence joins TRBV3-1 and TRBJ2-2. This CDR3 comprises 14 residues. The germline V gene encodes CDR1 LGHDT and CDR2 YNNKEL (reference sequence). The CDR3 is CASSQDLSAGELFF. The full variable domain, completed using reference TRBV3-1 and TRBJ2-2, is DTAVSQTPKYLVTQMGNDKSIKCEQNLGHDTMYWYKQDSKKFLKIMFSYNNKELIINETVPNRFSPKSPDKAHLNLHINSLELGDSAVYFCASSQDLSAGELFFGEGSRLTVL.

The J gene is TRBJ2-7, the V gene TRBV4-1. This CDR3 is 16 amino acids long. Per germline, CDR1 MGHRA and CDR2 YSYEKL. CDR3 sequence: CASSQSSGLLSYEQYF.